This T cell receptor beta chain was documented in a study of blood T cell repertoires in COVID-19. Produced via immunoSEQ multiplex PCR; TCRdb's table is partial and in-frame only. The sample includes approximately 270,000 clones, around nine tenths of them seen just once. This CDR3 contains 14 residues. Per germline, CDR1 LGHDT and CDR2 YNNKEL (reference sequence). V trimming: 10 bases; J trimming: 2 bases; junction bases outside the gene matches: 6. Source material: PBMCs or T cells enriched from blood (not recorded which). This receptor was taken from an older woman who had recovered from COVID-19. The V gene is TRBV3-1 (or the pseudogene TRBV3-2), the J gene TRBJ2-3, with 10 bases lining up with TRBD2. CDR3 DNA sequence: TGTGCCACCGAACTAGCGGGGTACACAGATACGCAGTATTTT. Its protein is CATELAGYTDTQYF.